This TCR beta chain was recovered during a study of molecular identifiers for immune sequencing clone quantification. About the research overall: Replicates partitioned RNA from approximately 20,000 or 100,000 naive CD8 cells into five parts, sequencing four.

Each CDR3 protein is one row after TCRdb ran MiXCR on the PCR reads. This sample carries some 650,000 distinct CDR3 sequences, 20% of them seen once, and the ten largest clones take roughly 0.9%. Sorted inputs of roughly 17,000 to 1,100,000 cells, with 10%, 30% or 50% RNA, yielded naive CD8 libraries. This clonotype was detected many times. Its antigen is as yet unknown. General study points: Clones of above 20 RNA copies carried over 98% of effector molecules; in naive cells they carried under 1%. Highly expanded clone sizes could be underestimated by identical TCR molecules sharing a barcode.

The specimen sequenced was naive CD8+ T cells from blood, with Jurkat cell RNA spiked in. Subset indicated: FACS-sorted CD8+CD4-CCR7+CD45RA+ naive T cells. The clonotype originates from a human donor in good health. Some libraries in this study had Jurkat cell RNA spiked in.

The CDR3 region is CAISAGTGEGEAFF. The CDR3 bases are TGTGCCATCAGTGCGGGGACAGGGGAGGGTGAAGCTTTCTTT. This chain connects TRBV10-3 to TRBJ1-1; 10 bases fit TRBD1. The germline V gene has CDR1 ENHRY and CDR2 SYGVKD. V shed 4 bases and J 7 bases; nucleotides not matched to a gene: 6. This CDR3 region has 14 residues.